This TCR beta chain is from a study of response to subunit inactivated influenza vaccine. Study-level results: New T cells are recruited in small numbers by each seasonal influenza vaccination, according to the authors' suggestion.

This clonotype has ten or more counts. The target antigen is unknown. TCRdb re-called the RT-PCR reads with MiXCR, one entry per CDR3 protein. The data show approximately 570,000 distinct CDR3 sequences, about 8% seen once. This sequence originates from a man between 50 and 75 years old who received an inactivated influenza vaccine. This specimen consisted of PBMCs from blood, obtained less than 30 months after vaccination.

CDR3 DNA sequence: TGTGCCAGCAGTTTACCTACTAGCGGGGGGGCCTCGTCCCTTTACGAGCAGTACTTC. This gives the protein CASSLPTSGGASSLYEQYF. The chain links TRBV28 to TRBJ2-7; 13 bases match TRBD2. This CDR3 comprises 19 residues. The ends lost 2 bases at V and 4 bases at J; junction bases unmatched: 14. The germline gives CDR1 MDHEN, CDR2 SYDVKM.